Below, 14 T cell receptor beta chains from the same sample are listed, as sequenced in a study of CD8+ T cells in alopecia areata. Following extraction, RNA underwent reverse transcription to cDNA, which served as the sequencing template. Assay: immunoSEQ multiplex PCR; the TCRdb copy retains only in-frame clones and omits some. The sample has about 70,000 clones; approximately 30% are singletons. The treatment was: oral pan-JAK inhibitor, 5-10 mg twice daily. This sample comprised CD8+ T cells sorted from blood, obtained at week 4, from a patient treated with tofacitinib. The receptor source for this set is a human donor with alopecia areata.

The V gene is TRBV29-1, the J gene TRBJ1-2, with D hard to call. Germline V gene lookup returns CDR1 SQVTM and CDR2 ANQGSEA. Trimming took 6 bases from V and 8 from J, leaving 10 bases between them. The CDR3 sequence is 10 residues long. The CDR3 sequence is CSVDPGGYTF. The CDR3 bases are TGCAGCGTCGACCCCGGGGGCTACACCTTC. Looking up the rest from reference TRBV29-1 and TRBJ1-2 gives the full variable domain: SAVISQKPSRDICQRGTSLTIQCQVDSQVTMMFWYRQQPGQSLTLIATANQGSEATYESGFVIDKFPISRPNLTFSTLTVSNMSPEDSSIYLCSVDPGGYTFGSGTRLTVV.

The V gene is TRBV27, the J gene TRBJ1-2; D is perhaps TRBD1 (6 bases). The CDR3 runs 13 residues. V lost 3 bases and J lost 4, with 9 bases in between. Looked up from germline, CDR1 is MNHEY and CDR2 is SMNVEV (reference sequence). This CDR3 is CASSFRGFYGYTF. The CDR3 nucleotides read TGTGCCAGCAGTTTCAGGGGATTCTATGGCTACACCTTC.

V gene TRBV27 combines with J gene TRBJ2-2; tentative D call: TRBD1 (5 bases). Trimming took 5 bases from V and 0 from J, leaving 13 bases between them. Germline V gene sequence: CDR1 MNHEY, CDR2 SMNVEV (reference sequence). This CDR3 contains 16 residues. CDR3 nucleotides: TGTGCCAGCAGTAGACCCCAGGGTTCGAACACCGGGGAGCTGTTTTTT. Its protein is CASSRPQGSNTGELFF.

The chain joins TRBV13 to TRBJ2-7; no clear D. CDR3 length: 15 residues. V was trimmed by 5 bases and J by 0 bases, leaving 14 bases between them. Germline CDR1 reads PRHDT; CDR2 reads FYEKMQ (reference sequence). The CDR3 sequence: CASSVPVGGSYEQYF. CDR3 nucleotides: TGTGCCAGCAGCGTACCCGTAGGCGGCTCCTACGAGCAGTACTTC.

The V call is TRBV27, the J call TRBJ1-5; D gene unclear. Per the germline V gene, CDR1 is MNHEY and CDR2 is SMNVEV (reference sequence). Trimming cost V 5 bases and J 4 bases, with 9 bases left between them. The CDR3 spans 13 residues. DNA of the CDR3: TGTGCCAGCAGTCCGCCGGGAAATCAGCCCCAGCATTTT. Encoded protein: CASSPPGNQPQHF.

The gene calls are TRBV2 and TRBJ2-1, with 14 bases aligning to TRBD2. The J segment lost 0 bases and the V segment lost 1 base, leaving 2 bases of the junction unmatched. The germline gives CDR1 SNHLY, CDR2 FYNNEI. The CDR3 totals 18 residues. The CDR3 bases are TGTGCCAGCAGTGAAGAAGGACTAGCGGGAGGCTCCTACAATGAGCAGTTCTTC. This codes for CASSEEGLAGGSYNEQFF.

This chain joins TRBV29-1 and TRBJ2-7; D may be TRBD2 (5 bases). V was trimmed by 4 bases and J by 4 bases, leaving 8 bases between them. The CDR3 contains 11 residues. From germline, CDR1 is SQVTM and CDR2 ANQGSEA. CDR3 in amino acids: CSVAGSYEQYF. CDR3 bases: TGCAGCGTTGCGGGGTCGTACGAGCAGTACTTC.

The rearrangement links TRBV7-2 to TRBJ2-5, with 8 positions matching TRBD2. V gave up 4 bases and J gave up 4 bases; unmatched junction bases: 14. From germline, CDR1 is SGHTA and CDR2 FQGNSA. This CDR3 comprises 17 residues. This CDR3 reads CASSSPSGAGDGETQYF. CDR3 DNA sequence: TGTGCCAGCAGCTCCCCCAGTGGAGCGGGAGACGGAGAGACCCAGTACTTC.

This chain uses TRBV10-3 with TRBJ1-2; D remains unclear. Trimming removed 5 bases from V and 0 bases from J, with 4 bases in between. The CDR3 spans 12 residues. Germline lookup yields CDR1 ENHRY and CDR2 SYGVKD. The CDR3 here is CAISTANYGYTF. The CDR3 nucleotides are TGTGCCATCAGTACAGCTAACTATGGCTACACCTTC.

This clone was seen more than once but under ten times. This chain joins TRBV30 and TRBJ2-7; 7 bases fit TRBD1. This CDR3 region has 13 residues. Looked up from germline, CDR1 is GTSNPN and CDR2 is SVGIG (reference sequence). The J segment lost 3 bases and the V segment lost 5 bases, leaving 7 bases of the junction unmatched. This CDR3 is CAWSYGTDYEQYF. CDR3 coding DNA: TGTGCCTGGTCCTATGGGACAGACTACGAGCAGTACTTC.

In this sample, this clone turned up many times. The chain combines TRBV6-6 with TRBJ1-2; maybe TRBD1 (5 bases). Germline V lookup: CDR1 MNHNY, CDR2 SVGAGI (reference sequence). The CDR3 has 14 amino acids. Trimming took off 5 bases at V and 3 bases at J, with 13 bases between the two ends. Here the CDR3 DNA reads TGTGCCAGCAGTGTCCAGGGACTTGACTATGGCTACACCTTC. Its translation: CASSVQGLDYGYTF.

This clone was seen a handful of times. The V and J genes are TRBV30 and TRBJ1-2, with a weak D call TRBD1 (5 bases). The CDR3 sequence is 15 residues long. V lost 4 bases and J 4 bases, leaving 19 bases between the germline ends. Germline CDR1 reads GTSNPN; CDR2 reads SVGIG (reference sequence). In DNA, the CDR3 is TGTGCCTGGATAGTGGTGCAGGCGGGGACCTATGGCTACACCTTC. Translation gives CAWIVVQAGTYGYTF.

This clone was recorded many times. V usage is TRBV6-6 and J usage is TRBJ2-7; 10 bases are shared with TRBD2. V lost 0 bases, J lost 3 bases, and 2 bases stayed unmatched. The CDR3 contains 15 residues. The V gene's germline CDR1 is MNHNY and CDR2 SVGAGI (reference sequence). The CDR3 bases are TGTGCCAGCAGTTACTCGGCTAGCGGGAGCTACGAGCAGTACTTC. Its protein is CASSYSASGSYEQYF.

The chain joins TRBV28 to TRBJ2-7, with D perhaps matching TRBD1 or TRBD2 (5 bases each). The length of the CDR3 is 12 residues. The germline CDR1 and CDR2 sequences are MDHEN and SYDVKM. Trimming left V 8 bases short and J 7 bases short, with 15 bases between. The CDR3 coding sequence is TGTGCCAGCTACGGGGCAGGAAGAGAGCAGTACTTC. It yields the protein CASYGAGREQYF.